The sequence of this TCR beta chain was determined in a study of shared clonotypes between healthy human individuals. The CDR3 extends over 16 amino acids. V was shortened by 4 bases and J by 0 bases, with 14 bases between the two germline ends. Germline V gives CDR1 SGHRS, CDR2 YFSETQ. Sequencing used immunoSEQ multiplex PCR; TCRdb keeps in-frame clones, though not all of them. The sample has hundreds of thousands of clones; roughly 83% are singletons. The V and J genes are TRBV5-1 and TRBJ2-1; tentatively, D is TRBD2 (5 bases). Sample: PBMCs. The source is a woman aged 40 to 50 in good health. Some clones in this sample may be carry-over from other donors' samples. Here the CDR3 reads CASSALVGSSYNEQFF. CDR3 DNA sequence: TGCGCCAGCAGCGCCCTGGTTGGGAGCTCCTACAATGAGCAGTTCTTC.